This entry concerns a single TCR beta chain. The antigen remains undetermined. These data come from a study of shared clonotypes between healthy human individuals. Study-level information: Donor composition was a couple of women and a few men, aged 18 to 49.

Study results and caveats: Across subsets, estimated richness was generally greater for naive than for memory populations.

The CDR3 covers 14 residues. The germline V gene has CDR1 MGHDK and CDR2 SYGVNS. The V end was cut by 5 bases, the J end by 4 bases, with 14 bases between. This table comes from immunoSEQ multiplex PCR, and its TCRdb copy is limited to in-frame clones, with some not included. The repertoire holds about 2.4 million clones, with more than 85% as singletons. The receptor's source is a man aged 18 to 29 in good health. Some clones in this sample may be carry-over from other donors' samples. The chain links TRBV25-1 to TRBJ1-1; D not resolved. Sequencing used naive CD4+ T cells from PBMCs. Subset given: CD45RA+ positively selected. The CDR3 DNA reads TGTGCCAGCAGTCCGAATAGACGGCCCACTGAAGCTTTCTTT. Its protein product is CASSPNRRPTEAFF. The full variable domain, rest sourced from reference TRBV25-1 and TRBJ1-1, is EADIYQTPRYLVIGTGKKITLECSQTMGHDKMYWYQQDPGMELHLIHYSYGVNSTEKGDLSSESTVSRIRTEHFPLTLESARPSHTSQYLCASSPNRRPTEAFFGQGTRLTVV.